This T cell receptor (beta chain) was recovered during a study of cytomegalovirus exposure and HLA in healthy donors. The V end lost 0 bases, the J end lost 2 bases, and 7 bases lay between the germline ends. The germline V gene has CDR1 SGHRS and CDR2 YFSETQ. This CDR3 contains 14 residues. Primers for the PCR totalled 60 Vbeta and 13 Jbeta. The table came from immunoSEQ multiplex PCR; TCRdb's copy has only in-frame clones and leaves some out. The sample consists of about 140,000 clones, approximately 83% of them appearing once. Study outcomes and limitations: Previously analyzed data showed that most TCR beta V segments were productive at a frequency of about 90% or about 30%. Generally TCR sequences proved uncommon, though certain public TCRs appeared in numerous donors.

About this clone: Its antigen is currently unknown.

The V call is TRBV5-1, the J call TRBJ2-3; D ambiguous. Sequences were obtained from PBMCs. The clonotype comes from a male donor in good health and CMV-seronegative. CDR3 in DNA: TGCGCCAGCAGCTTGGCCCAGATCACAGATACGCAGTATTTT. It is translated as CASSLAQITDTQYF. Variable domain in full (rest from reference TRBV5-1 and TRBJ2-3): KAGVTQTPRYLIKTRGQQVTLSCSPISGHRSVSWYQQTPGQGLQFLFEYFSETQRNKGNFPGRFSGRQFSNSRSEMNVSTLELGDSALYLCASSLAQITDTQYFGPGTRLTVL.